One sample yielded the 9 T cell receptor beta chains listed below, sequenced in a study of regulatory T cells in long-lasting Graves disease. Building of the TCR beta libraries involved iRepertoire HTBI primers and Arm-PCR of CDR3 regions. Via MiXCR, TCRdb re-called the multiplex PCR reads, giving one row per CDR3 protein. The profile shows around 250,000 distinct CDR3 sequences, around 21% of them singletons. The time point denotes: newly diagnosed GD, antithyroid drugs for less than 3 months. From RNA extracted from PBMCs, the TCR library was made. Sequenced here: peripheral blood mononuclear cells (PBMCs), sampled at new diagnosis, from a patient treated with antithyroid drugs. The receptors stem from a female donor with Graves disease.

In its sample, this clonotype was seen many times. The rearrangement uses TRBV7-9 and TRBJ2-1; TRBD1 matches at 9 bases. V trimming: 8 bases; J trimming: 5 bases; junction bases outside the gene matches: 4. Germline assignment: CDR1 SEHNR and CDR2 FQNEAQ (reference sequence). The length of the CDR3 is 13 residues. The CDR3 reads CASQTGGNNEQFF. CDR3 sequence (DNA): TGTGCCAGCCAGACAGGGGGAAACAATGAGCAGTTCTTC.

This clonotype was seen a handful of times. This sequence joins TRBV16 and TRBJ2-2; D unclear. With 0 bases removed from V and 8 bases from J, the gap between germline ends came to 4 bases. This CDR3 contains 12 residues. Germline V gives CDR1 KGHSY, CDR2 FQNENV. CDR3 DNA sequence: TGTGCCAGCAGCCAATCCGCGGGGGAGCTGTTTTTT. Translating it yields CASSQSAGELFF.

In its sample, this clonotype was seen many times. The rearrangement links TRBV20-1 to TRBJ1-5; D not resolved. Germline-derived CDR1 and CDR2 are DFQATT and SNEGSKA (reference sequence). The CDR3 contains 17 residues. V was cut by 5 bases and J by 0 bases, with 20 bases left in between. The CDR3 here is CSAALGNARYSNQPQHF. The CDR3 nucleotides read TGCAGTGCTGCTCTAGGGAACGCACGGTATAGCAATCAGCCCCAGCATTTT.

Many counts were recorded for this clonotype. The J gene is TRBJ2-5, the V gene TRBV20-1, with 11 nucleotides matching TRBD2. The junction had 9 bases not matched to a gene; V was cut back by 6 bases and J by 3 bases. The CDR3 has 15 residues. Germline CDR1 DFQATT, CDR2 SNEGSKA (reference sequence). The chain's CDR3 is CSAATSGGLKETQYF. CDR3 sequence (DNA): TGCAGTGCAGCAACTAGCGGGGGCCTAAAAGAGACCCAGTACTTC.

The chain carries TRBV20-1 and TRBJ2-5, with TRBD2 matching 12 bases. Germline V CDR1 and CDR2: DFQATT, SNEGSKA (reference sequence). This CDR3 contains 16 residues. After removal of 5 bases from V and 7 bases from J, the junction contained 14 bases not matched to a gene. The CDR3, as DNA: TGCAGTGCTCGACGAGCAACTAGCGGGGGGTCCGGGACCCAGTACTTC. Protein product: CSARRATSGGSGTQYF.

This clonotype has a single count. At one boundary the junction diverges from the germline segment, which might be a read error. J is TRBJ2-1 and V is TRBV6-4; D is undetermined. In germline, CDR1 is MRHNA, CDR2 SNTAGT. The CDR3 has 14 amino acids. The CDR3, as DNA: TGTGCCAGCAGTGACTCCGTCTCCCACAATGAGCAGTTCTTC. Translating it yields CASSDSVSHNEQFF.

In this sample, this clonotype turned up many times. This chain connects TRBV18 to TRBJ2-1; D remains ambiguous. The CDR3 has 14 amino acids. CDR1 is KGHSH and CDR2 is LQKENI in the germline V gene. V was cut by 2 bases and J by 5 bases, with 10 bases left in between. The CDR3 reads CASSPNSWDNEQFF. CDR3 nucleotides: TGTGCCAGCTCACCAAATAGCTGGGACAATGAGCAGTTCTTC. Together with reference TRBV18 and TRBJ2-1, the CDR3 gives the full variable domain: NAGVMQNPRHLVRRRGQEARLRCSPMKGHSHVYWYRQLPEEGLKFMVYLQKENIIDESGMPKERFSAEFPKEGPSILRIQQVVRGDSAAYFCASSPNSWDNEQFFGPGTRLTVL.

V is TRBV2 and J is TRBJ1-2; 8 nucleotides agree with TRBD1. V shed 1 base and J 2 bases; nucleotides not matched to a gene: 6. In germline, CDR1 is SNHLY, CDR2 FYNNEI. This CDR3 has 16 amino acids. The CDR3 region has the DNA TGTGCCAGCAGTGAAGATCCGAGACAGGGGAACTATGGCTACACCTTC. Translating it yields CASSEDPRQGNYGYTF.

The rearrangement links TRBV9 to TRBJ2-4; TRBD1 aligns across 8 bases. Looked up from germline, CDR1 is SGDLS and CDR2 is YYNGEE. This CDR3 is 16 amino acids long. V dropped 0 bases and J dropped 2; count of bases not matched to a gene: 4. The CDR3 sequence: CASSVGSRGPKNIQYF. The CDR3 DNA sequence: TGTGCCAGCAGCGTAGGGTCCAGGGGGCCCAAAAACATTCAGTACTTC.